The 3 T cell receptor beta chains presented below share a single source sample, sequenced in a study of cytomegalovirus exposure and HLA in healthy donors. The primer mix had 60 Vbeta and 13 Jbeta primers. This table comes from immunoSEQ multiplex PCR, and its TCRdb copy is limited to in-frame clones, with some not included. The sample has under 200,000 clones; 82% are singletons. Material: PBMCs. The origin of the receptors is a girl aged 2 to 10 in good health and CMV-seropositive.

This chain joins TRBV6-1 and TRBJ2-7; D possibly corresponds to TRBD1 (5 bases). Germline V gene data show CDR1 as MNHNS and CDR2 as SASEGT. V was trimmed by 0 bases and J by 4 bases, leaving 10 bases between them. This CDR3 contains 14 residues. The CDR3 loop reads CASSEANQGYEQYF. Written as DNA, the CDR3 is TGTGCCAGCAGTGAAGCGAATCAGGGTTACGAGCAGTACTTC.

V and J are TRBV11-2 and TRBJ1-1; the match to TRBD1 covers 7 bases. Germline V CDR1 and CDR2: SGHAT, FQNNGV. V lost 5 bases to trimming and J lost 2 bases; unmatched junction nucleotides: 14. This CDR3 contains 17 residues. This CDR3 reads CASSPPLVTGANTEAFF. CDR3 coding DNA: TGTGCCAGCAGCCCTCCCTTGGTAACAGGGGCCAACACTGAAGCTTTCTTT.

The table lists this clone with a few counts. V gene TRBV6-4 combines with J gene TRBJ2-2; 12 bases line up with TRBD2. The CDR3 consists of 15 residues. From germline, CDR1 is MRHNA and CDR2 SNTAGT. V was clipped by 5 bases and J by 6 bases; unmatched bases: 4. The chain's CDR3 is CASSRLAGVPGELFF. The DNA for the CDR3 is TGTGCCAGCAGTCGACTAGCGGGAGTCCCCGGGGAGCTGTTTTTT.